The next 20 T cell receptor beta chains were all read from a single sample in a study of T cells in localized non-small cell lung cancer. Profiled with immunoSEQ multiplex PCR; TCRdb holds only in-frame clones, not every one. The sample consists of about 46,000 clones, 80% to 85% of them appearing once. The specimen was peripheral blood mononuclear cells, collected before any cancer treatment. The receptors were gathered from a man aged 40-75 years with stage III lung adenocarcinoma.

V gene TRBV5-6 combines with J gene TRBJ2-1; 10 bases match TRBD2. Trimming at V came to 4 bases and at J to 8 bases, leaving 6 bases not matched to a gene. From germline, CDR1 is SGHDT and CDR2 YYEEEE. The CDR3 covers 14 residues. Here the CDR3 reads CASSLTSGQDEQFF. DNA for the CDR3: TGTGCCAGCAGCCTGACTAGCGGGCAGGATGAGCAGTTCTTC.

V gene TRBV5-5 combines with J gene TRBJ2-1, with D hard to call. V was shortened by 7 bases and J by 2 bases, with 10 bases between the two germline ends. The CDR3 is 13 amino acids. Per the germline V gene, CDR1 is SGHKS and CDR2 is YYEKEE (reference sequence). Written as DNA, the CDR3 is TGTGCCAGCGAAACTGCCGCCTACAATGAGCAGTTCTTC. It translates to CASETAAYNEQFF.

This clone is a singleton in its sample. The chain joins TRBV5-4 to TRBJ2-1; possibly TRBD1 or TRBD2 for D (7 bases each). Trimming removed 2 bases at V and 8 bases at J, with 11 bases between. The CDR3 sequence is 13 residues long. CDR1 is SGHNT, CDR2 YYREEE, per germline (reference sequence). CDR3 DNA sequence: TGTGCCAGCAGCTTCAGGGGGGGAGATGAGCAGTTCTTC. Protein sequence: CASSFRGGDEQFF.

The chain employs TRBV25-1 and TRBJ2-2; perhaps TRBD2 as D (6 bases). V was shortened by 1 base and J by 6 bases, with 18 bases between the two germline ends. Germline values: CDR1 MGHDK, CDR2 SYGVNS. This CDR3 is 17 amino acids long. The DNA for the CDR3 is TGTGCCAGCAGTGAATTGGAGGGGAAGGGTCCCCCCGGGGAGCTGTTTTTT. This codes for CASSELEGKGPPGELFF.

V and J are TRBV5-6 and TRBJ2-5; 9 nucleotides agree with TRBD2. Germline lookup yields CDR1 SGHDT and CDR2 YYEEEE. J lost 5 bases, V lost 0 bases, and 8 bases had no gene match. The CDR3 extends over 16 amino acids. The CDR3 DNA is TGTGCCAGCAGCTTGGGGGGTTCTAGCGGGGCGGAGACCCAGTACTTC. It translates to CASSLGGSSGAETQYF.

The rearrangement uses TRBV11-3 and TRBJ2-3, with 11 bases fitting TRBD2. CDR3 size: 15 residues. Germline CDR1 is SGHNT and CDR2 is YENEEA. The V and J ends lost 3 bases and 5 bases, in that order; junction bases with no gene match: 4. The CDR3 sequence is CASSFSGGAGDTQYF. The DNA for the CDR3 is TGTGCCAGCAGCTTTAGCGGGGGGGCTGGAGATACGCAGTATTTT.

CDR3 residues: CASSPTLAQGADTQYF. The DNA for the CDR3 is TGTGCCAGCAGCCCCACACTAGCTCAAGGCGCAGATACGCAGTATTTT. The chain has TRBV4-2 and TRBJ2-3; D possibly corresponds to TRBD2 (6 bases). Per the germline V gene, CDR1 is LGHNA and CDR2 is YNFKEQ. The CDR3 is 16 amino acids. Trimming pared 4 bases from V and 4 bases from J, leaving 18 bases between.

The chain joins TRBV9 to TRBJ2-1, with TRBD2 matching 15 bases. The CDR3 has 18 amino acids. With 0 bases clipped from V and 4 bases from J, the junction kept 5 bases outside the gene matches. Germline V lookup: CDR1 SGDLS, CDR2 YYNGEE. CDR3 sequence: CASSVGTSGGASYNEQFF. The CDR3 DNA is TGTGCCAGCAGCGTAGGGACTAGCGGGGGGGCGAGTTACAATGAGCAGTTCTTC.

The sample holds a few counts of this clone. J is TRBJ2-1 and V is TRBV11-3; 13 bases align to TRBD2. V lost 5 bases to trimming and J lost 6 bases; unmatched junction nucleotides: 7. CDR1 is SGHNT and CDR2 is YENEEA in the germline V gene. The CDR3 totals 16 residues. As DNA, the CDR3 is TGTGCCAGCAGCCCCTCGGGACTAGCGGGGCCCAATGAGCAGTTCTTC. Protein product: CASSPSGLAGPNEQFF.

The J gene is TRBJ1-1, the V gene TRBV18; 11 nucleotides align to TRBD1. CDR1 and CDR2 (germline): KGHSH, LQKENI. Trimming removed 8 bases from V and 5 bases from J; junction bases left unmatched: 13. The length of the CDR3 is 16 residues. CDR3 region: CASLPGQGGRMTEAFF. The CDR3, as DNA: TGTGCCAGCCTACCGGGACAGGGGGGGAGAATGACTGAAGCTTTCTTT.

This chain joins TRBV9 and TRBJ1-3; 7 bases fit TRBD1. CDR1 and CDR2 (germline): SGDLS, YYNGEE. There are 16 residues in the CDR3. J lost 4 bases, V lost 0 bases, and 7 bases had no gene match. The CDR3 DNA reads as TGTGCCAGCAGCGTAGGAGGGACAGCTTCGGGAAACACCATATATTTT. As protein: CASSVGGTASGNTIYF.

The chain recombines TRBV5-6 with TRBJ2-7; maybe TRBD1 (5 bases). The CDR3 loop spans 14 amino acids. Trimming stripped 1 base from V and 1 base from J, with 9 bases between. Germline CDR1 SGHDT, CDR2 YYEEEE. CDR3 sequence (DNA): TGTGCCAGCAGCTTGACAGGCTTATCCTACGAGCAGTACTTC. Residues: CASSLTGLSYEQYF.

The gene calls are TRBV14 and TRBJ2-7, with D unclear. The CDR3 runs 12 residues. Germline V gene sequence: CDR1 SGHDN, CDR2 FVKESK. The ends were cut back, 2 bases at V and 5 bases at J, with 7 bases in the middle. CDR3 in DNA: TGTGCCAGCAGCCAACGTCACAACGAGCAGTACTTC. Translation gives CASSQRHNEQYF.

The rearrangement uses TRBV29-1 and TRBJ1-2; D is unresolved. Germline lookup yields CDR1 SQVTM and CDR2 ANQGSEA. The CDR3 loop spans 17 amino acids. V lost 4 bases and J lost 4, with 25 bases in between. CDR3 nucleotide sequence: TGCAGCGTTGTGTTTCTGTATGTCGATTCACCCCCCTATGGCTACACCTTC. It is translated as CSVVFLYVDSPPYGYTF.

This sequence joins TRBV18 and TRBJ1-1; D is undetermined. There are 11 residues in the CDR3. The germline V and J ends were trimmed by 6 bases and 7 bases, with 9 bases remaining between them. The germline V gene encodes CDR1 KGHSH and CDR2 LQKENI. In DNA form, the CDR3 reads TGTGCCAGCTCCCAACGGGGTGAAGCTTTCTTT. As protein: CASSQRGEAFF.

In regard to this clone: A far larger clone is off by one base, so a read error is likely. This sequence joins TRBV11-2 and TRBJ2-3; the match to TRBD1 covers 7 bases. The V gene end was trimmed by 4 bases and the J gene end by 4 bases; junction bases not matched to a gene: 5. In germline, CDR1 is SGHAT, CDR2 FQNNGV. CDR3 length: 14 amino acids. The CDR3 nucleotides are TGTGCCAGCAGCTCAGAGGGGGCGGCAGATACGCAGTATTTT. It translates to CASSSEGAADTQYF. The full variable domain, in which reference TRBV11-2 and TRBJ2-3 provide the parts outside the CDR3, is EAGVAQSPRYKIIEKRQSVAFWCNPISGHATLYWYQQILGQGPKLLIQFQNNGVVDDSQLPKDRFSAERLKGVDSTLKIQPAKLEDSAVYLCASSSEGAADTQYFGPGTRLTVL.

The chain links TRBV5-1 to TRBJ2-1; 8 bases fit TRBD1. This CDR3 has 17 amino acids. CDR1 is SGHRS and CDR2 is YFSETQ in the germline V gene. V shed 2 bases and J 0 bases; nucleotides not matched to a gene: 7. CDR3 in DNA: TGCGCCAGCAGCTTCACGACAGGGGCAAGCTCCTACAATGAGCAGTTCTTC. Translated, it gives CASSFTTGASSYNEQFF.

The chain is built from TRBV9 and TRBJ2-5; 10 nucleotides line up with TRBD1. Trimming cost V 2 bases and J 3 bases; bases outside gene matches: 1. The germline CDR1 and CDR2 sequences are SGDLS and YYNGEE. CDR3 length: 14 amino acids. CDR3 amino acids: CASSVGQGKETQYF. The CDR3 DNA is TGTGCCAGCAGCGTGGGACAGGGGAAAGAGACCCAGTACTTC.

V gene TRBV11-2 combines with J gene TRBJ2-1; TRBD1 might be the D (6 bases). V gave up 3 bases and J gave up 7 bases, with 19 bases separating them. The CDR3 covers 16 residues. Germline V gene lookup returns CDR1 SGHAT and CDR2 FQNNGV. CDR3 region: CASSFVSGAAWNEQFF. The CDR3, as DNA: TGTGCCAGCAGCTTCGTCTCAGGGGCCGCATGGAATGAGCAGTTCTTC. Based on the CDR3 plus reference TRBV11-2 and TRBJ2-1, the full variable domain is EAGVAQSPRYKIIEKRQSVAFWCNPISGHATLYWYQQILGQGPKLLIQFQNNGVVDDSQLPKDRFSAERLKGVDSTLKIQPAKLEDSAVYLCASSFVSGAAWNEQFFGPGTRLTVL.

Only a few counts were recorded for this clone. CDR3 in amino acids: CASSGRNTGELFF. CDR3 in DNA: TGTGCCAGCAGCGGACGAAACACCGGGGAGCTGTTTTTT. The rearrangement uses TRBV9 and TRBJ2-2; no clear D. Germline assignment: CDR1 SGDLS and CDR2 YYNGEE. Trimming pared 3 bases from V and 2 bases from J, leaving 5 bases between. The CDR3 length is 13 residues.